The 5 T cell receptor beta chains in this list originate from one sample, sequenced in a study of blood T cell repertoires in COVID-19 (dated by TCRdb to the early 2020s). To prepare the library, the immunoSEQ multiplex PCR assay was applied. Imported from immuneACCESS, the table was reduced by TCRdb to in-frame sequences with V and J called. These copies leave out some clones; in studies compared against another copy, an unresolved V gene accounts for under half, and the cause of the remainder is not known. The sample table records 150,000 to 200,000 clones; 80% to 90% of these occur just once. The ten biggest clones cover over 5% of the sample. The specimen sequenced was peripheral blood. These TCRs come from a woman aged 50 to 60 with COVID-19, enrolled during active disease.

The V gene is TRBV18, the J gene TRBJ2-5; 7 bases align to TRBD1. The germline gives CDR1 KGHSH, CDR2 LQKENI. With V trimmed by 5 bases and J by 2 bases, 8 bases remained unmatched. The CDR3 runs to 15 residues. CDR3 sequence: CASSTIRDSQETQYF. DNA for the CDR3: TGTGCCAGCTCAACCATACGGGACAGTCAAGAGACCCAGTACTTC. The whole variable domain, filled in from reference TRBV18 and TRBJ2-5, reads NAGVMQNPRHLVRRRGQEARLRCSPMKGHSHVYWYRQLPEEGLKFMVYLQKENIIDESGMPKERFSAEFPKEGPSILRIQQVVRGDSAAYFCASSTIRDSQETQYFGPGTRLLVL.

V and J are TRBV2 and TRBJ1-3; 7 bases are a match to TRBD1. The CDR3 spans 16 residues. Germline CDR1 SNHLY, CDR2 FYNNEI. V lost 3 bases and J lost 0; bases outside the gene matches: 5. Here the CDR3 reads CASSEGGQSSGNTIYF. The CDR3, as DNA: TGTGCCAGCAGTGAGGGGGGACAGAGCTCTGGAAACACCATATATTTT.

This clone was seen only once. The rearrangement uses TRBV7-3 and TRBJ2-2; 7 nucleotides agree with TRBD1. Germline V gives CDR1 SGHTA, CDR2 FQGTGA. CDR3 size: 17 residues. V was pared by 3 bases and J by 0 bases, with 7 bases of the junction left unmatched. The CDR3: CASSLAAGTANTGELFF. As DNA, the CDR3 is TGTGCCAGCAGCTTGGCAGCCGGGACAGCGAACACCGGGGAGCTGTTTTTT.

J is TRBJ1-2 and V is TRBV29-1; the D gene is possibly TRBD1 (5 bases). This CDR3 comprises 12 residues. Germline values: CDR1 SQVTM, CDR2 ANQGSEA. Trimming stripped 3 bases from V and 8 bases from J, with 13 bases between. CDR3 residues: CSVDPRAHGYTF. DNA for the CDR3: TGCAGCGTTGACCCCAGGGCCCACGGCTACACCTTC.

The gene calls are TRBV19 and TRBJ1-5, with 10 bases lining up with TRBD1. The CDR3 runs 15 residues. Germline CDR1 and CDR2: LNHDA and SQIVND (reference sequence). Trimming at V came to 5 bases and at J to 4 bases, leaving 5 bases not matched to a gene. This CDR3 is CASSPGTGANQPQHF. The DNA for the CDR3 is TGTGCCAGTAGTCCCGGGACAGGGGCGAATCAGCCCCAGCATTTT.